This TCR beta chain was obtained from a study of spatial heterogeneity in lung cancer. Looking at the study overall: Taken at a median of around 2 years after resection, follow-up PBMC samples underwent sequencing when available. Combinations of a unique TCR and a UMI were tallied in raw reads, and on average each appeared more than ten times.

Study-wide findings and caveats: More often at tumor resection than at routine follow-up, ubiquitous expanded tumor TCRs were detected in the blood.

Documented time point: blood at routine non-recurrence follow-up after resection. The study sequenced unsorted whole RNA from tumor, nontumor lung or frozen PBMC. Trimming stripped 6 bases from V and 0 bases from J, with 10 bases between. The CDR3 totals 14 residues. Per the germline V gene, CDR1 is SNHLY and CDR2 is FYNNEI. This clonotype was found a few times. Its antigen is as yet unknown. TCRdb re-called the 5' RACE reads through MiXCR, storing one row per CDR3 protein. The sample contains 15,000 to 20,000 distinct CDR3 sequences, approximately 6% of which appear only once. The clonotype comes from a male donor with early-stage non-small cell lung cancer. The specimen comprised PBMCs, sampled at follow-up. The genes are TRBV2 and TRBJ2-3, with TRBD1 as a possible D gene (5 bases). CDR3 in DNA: TGTGCCAGCAGAAGACAGTACAGCACAGATACGCAGTATTTT. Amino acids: CASRRQYSTDTQYF.